This TCR beta chain was profiled in a study of CD8+CD57+ T cells in acquired aplastic anemia. Whole-study results and caveats: Patients and controls turned out to have 25 to 30 CD8+ CDR3 sequences in common.

This clonotype has only a few counts. The antigen remains undetermined. Selection for sequencing was limited to patients who had shown CD8+CD57+ cell expansion by flow cytometry. The template used for profiling TCR beta VDJ and CDR3 was genomic DNA. TCRdb recomputed calls from the reads with MiXCR, one row per CDR3 protein. The sample has 150,000 to 200,000 distinct CDR3 sequences, more than 45% seen once; the top ten hold more than 1%. The CDR3 length is 11 residues. V lost 3 bases and J 12 bases, leaving 11 bases between the germline ends. Germline-derived CDR1 and CDR2 are LNHDA and SQIVND (reference sequence).

This sequence originates from a human donor with aplastic anemia. The J gene is TRBJ1-2, the V gene TRBV19, with D maybe TRBD1 (5 bases). What was sequenced was sorted CD4+, CD8+, or CD8+CD57+ T cells (not recorded which) from PBMCs. The CDR3 bases are TGTGCCAGTAGTATGGGCCAGGGTCACACCTTC. Its protein is CASSMGQGHTF.